The source of this TCR beta chain is a study of CD8+ T cells in alopecia areata. Turning to the study itself: Treated patients were given 5 to 10 mg oral tofacitinib twice daily.

Points on this clone: Its matching antigen is unknown.

Study-level results: In lesional scalp, particularly from alopecia totalis/universalis, clonality was higher than in normal scalp. Throughout tofacitinib, many expanded lesional clones continued to persist in scalp and blood.

Once RNA had been extracted, it was reverse transcribed into cDNA to act as the sequencing template. Sequencing used immunoSEQ multiplex PCR; TCRdb keeps in-frame clones, though not all of them. The data contain 150,000 or so clones, 45% to 65% of them singletons. Specified treatment: oral pan-JAK inhibitor, 5-10 mg twice daily. The V and J ends lost 6 bases and 6 bases respectively, with 15 bases between them. Looked up from germline, CDR1 is LNHDA and CDR2 is SQIVND (reference sequence). CDR3 size: 15 residues. This clonotype originated in a human donor with alopecia areata. The chain couples TRBV19 to TRBJ1-6; D is uncertain. Sequenced material: CD8+ T cells sorted from blood, taken at week 4, from a patient treated with tofacitinib. CDR3: CASRAQELGNSPLHF. As DNA, the CDR3 is TGTGCCAGTAGAGCTCAGGAGTTGGGTAATTCACCCCTCCACTTT. The whole variable domain, filled in from reference TRBV19 and TRBJ1-6, reads DGGITQSPKYLFRKEGQNVTLSCEQNLNHDAMYWYRQDPGQGLRLIYYSQIVNDFQKGDIAEGYSVSREKKESFPLTVTSAQKNPTAFYLCASRAQELGNSPLHFGNGTRLTVT.